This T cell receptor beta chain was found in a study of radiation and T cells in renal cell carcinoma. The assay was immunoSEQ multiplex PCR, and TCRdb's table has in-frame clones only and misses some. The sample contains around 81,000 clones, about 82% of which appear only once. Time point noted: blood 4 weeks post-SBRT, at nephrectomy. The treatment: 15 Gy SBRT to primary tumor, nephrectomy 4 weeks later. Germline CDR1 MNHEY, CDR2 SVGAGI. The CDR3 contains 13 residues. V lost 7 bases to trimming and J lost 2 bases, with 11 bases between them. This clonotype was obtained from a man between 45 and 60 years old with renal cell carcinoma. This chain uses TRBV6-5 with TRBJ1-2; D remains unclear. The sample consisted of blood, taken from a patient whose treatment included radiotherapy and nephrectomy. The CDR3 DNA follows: TGTGCCAGCAAAGAAACAGACAACTATGGCTACACCTTC. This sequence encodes CASKETDNYGYTF.